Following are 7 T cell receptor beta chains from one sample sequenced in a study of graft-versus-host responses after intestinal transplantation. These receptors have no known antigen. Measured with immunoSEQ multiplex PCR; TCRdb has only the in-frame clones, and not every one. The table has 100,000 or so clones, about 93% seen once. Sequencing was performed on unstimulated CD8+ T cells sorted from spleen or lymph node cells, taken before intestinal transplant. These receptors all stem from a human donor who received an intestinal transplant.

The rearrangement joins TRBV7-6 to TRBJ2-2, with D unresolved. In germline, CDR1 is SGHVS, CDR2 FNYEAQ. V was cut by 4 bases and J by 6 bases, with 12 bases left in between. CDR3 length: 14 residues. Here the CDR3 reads CASSWPYSSGELFF. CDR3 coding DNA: TGTGCCAGCAGCTGGCCCTACAGTTCCGGGGAGCTGTTTTTT.

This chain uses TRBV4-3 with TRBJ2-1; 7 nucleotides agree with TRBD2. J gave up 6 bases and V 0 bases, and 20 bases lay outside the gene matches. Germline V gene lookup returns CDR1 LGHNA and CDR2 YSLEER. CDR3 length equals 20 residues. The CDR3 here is CASSQDLGGLTSERGNEQFF. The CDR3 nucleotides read TGCGCCAGCAGCCAAGATTTGGGTGGGCTTACTAGCGAAAGGGGCAATGAGCAGTTCTTC.

The CDR3 loop reads CASGDYQTSDTDTQYF. CDR3 nucleotide sequence: TGTGCCAGCGGAGATTATCAGACGTCCGACACAGATACGCAGTATTTT. The chain employs TRBV7-8 and TRBJ2-3; D is unclear. The CDR3 is made up of 16 amino acids. From germline, CDR1 is SGHVS and CDR2 FQNEAQ. With 8 bases removed from V and 2 bases from J, the gap between germline ends came to 20 bases.

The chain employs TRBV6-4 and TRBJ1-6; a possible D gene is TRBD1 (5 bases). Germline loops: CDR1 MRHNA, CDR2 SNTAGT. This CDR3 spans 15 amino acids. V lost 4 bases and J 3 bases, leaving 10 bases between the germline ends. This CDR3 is CASSASTDYNSPLHF. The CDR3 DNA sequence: TGTGCCAGCAGTGCGTCGACAGACTATAATTCACCCCTCCACTTT.

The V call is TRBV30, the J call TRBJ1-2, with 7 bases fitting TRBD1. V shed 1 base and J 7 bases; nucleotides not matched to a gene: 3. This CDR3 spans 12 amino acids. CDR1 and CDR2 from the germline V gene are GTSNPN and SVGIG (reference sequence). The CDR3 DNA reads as TGTGCCTGGAGTGGGCAGGGGGGTGGCTACACCTTC. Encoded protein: CAWSGQGGGYTF.

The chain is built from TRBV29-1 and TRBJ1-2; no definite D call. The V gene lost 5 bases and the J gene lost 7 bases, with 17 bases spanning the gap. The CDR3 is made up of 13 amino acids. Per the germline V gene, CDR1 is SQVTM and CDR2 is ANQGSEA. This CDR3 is CSVPGLTTGGYTF. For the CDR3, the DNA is TGCAGCGTTCCTGGACTCACAACGGGTGGCTACACCTTC. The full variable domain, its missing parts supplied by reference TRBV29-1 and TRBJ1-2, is SAVISQKPSRDICQRGTSLTIQCQVDSQVTMMFWYRQQPGQSLTLIATANQGSEATYESGFVIDKFPISRPNLTFSTLTVSNMSPEDSSIYLCSVPGLTTGGYTFGSGTRLTVV.

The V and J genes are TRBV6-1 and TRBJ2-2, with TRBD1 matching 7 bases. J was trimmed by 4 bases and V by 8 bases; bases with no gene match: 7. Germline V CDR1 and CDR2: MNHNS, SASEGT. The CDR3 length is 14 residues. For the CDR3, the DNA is TGTGCCAGCGAAAACAGGGGCGGCACCGGGGAGCTGTTTTTT. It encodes CASENRGGTGELFF.